The next 22 T cell receptor beta chains were all read from a single sample in a study of T-cell memory formation after mild COVID-19. Via MiXCR, TCRdb re-called the 5' RACE reads, giving one row per CDR3 protein. The repertoire includes around 310,000 distinct CDR3 sequences, roughly 20% of them detected once, and around 20% sits in the top ten. Sequencing used PBMCs or a T cell subset sorted from them (not recorded which). These receptor sequences come from a man aged 18 to 29 who had mild COVID-19 (a few samples of this study predate the infection). Cell type and time point are not known.

This clonotype was observed a handful of times. The V gene is TRBV4-3, the J gene TRBJ2-1, with TRBD1 as a possible D gene (5 bases). Trimming left V 0 bases short and J 7 bases short, with 13 bases between. This CDR3 has 15 amino acids. Germline V gene data show CDR1 as LGHNA and CDR2 as YSLEER. The CDR3 nucleotides are TGCGCCAGCAGCCAAGAATCAGGGCCTCGGAATGAGCAGTTCTTC. This gives the protein CASSQESGPRNEQFF.

This clonotype was counted a single time. V and J are TRBV5-4 and TRBJ2-5; D gene uncertain. Germline CDR1 SGHNT, CDR2 YYREEE (reference sequence). CDR3 length: 12 residues. V lost 2 bases, J lost 11 bases, and 13 bases lay in between. CDR3 DNA sequence: TGTGCCAGCAGCTTTAGTCGTCAGGCACAGTACTTC. Translated, it gives CASSFSRQAQYF.

This clonotype was counted between two and nine times. This chain connects TRBV7-6 to TRBJ1-4; D call uncertain. V lost 4 bases and J 7 bases, leaving 19 bases between the germline ends. Germline-derived CDR1 and CDR2 are SGHVS and FNYEAQ. The CDR3 sequence is 16 residues long. CDR3 residues: CASSSMAGKSTEKLFF. DNA for the CDR3: TGTGCCAGCAGCTCAATGGCCGGGAAATCGACTGAAAAACTGTTTTTT.

The genes are TRBV9 and TRBJ2-3, with TRBD1 matching 10 bases. V gave up 5 bases and J gave up 2 bases; unmatched junction bases: 11. The CDR3 covers 17 residues. Germline assignment: CDR1 SGDLS and CDR2 YYNGEE. For the CDR3, the DNA is TGTGCCAGCAGAGCCGGGACAGGGGCTTTTTTCACAGATACGCAGTATTTT. Translating gives CASRAGTGAFFTDTQYF. Complete variable domain (other parts from reference TRBV9 and TRBJ2-3): DSGVTQTPKHLITATGQRVTLRCSPRSGDLSVYWYQQSLDQGLQFLIQYYNGEERAKGNILERFSAQQFPDLHSELNLSSLELGDSALYFCASRAGTGAFFTDTQYFGPGTRLTVL.

At least ten counts were recorded for this clonotype. Its ends do not fully match the called genes, so a read error is possible. The CDR3 region has the DNA TGTGCCAGCAGTTTAGGGGGTTATAGCAATCAGCCCCAGCATTTT. This translates into CASSLGGYSNQPQHF. The chain recombines TRBV7-2 with TRBJ1-5; D is possibly TRBD1 (6 bases). The CDR3 consists of 15 residues. CDR1 SGHTA and CDR2 FQGNSA come from the germline V gene. The entire variable domain, with the rest obtained from reference TRBV7-2 and TRBJ1-5, is as follows: GAGVSQSPSNKVTEKGKDVELRCDPISGHTALYWYRQSLGQGLEFLIYFQGNSAPDKSGLPSDRFSAERTGGSVSTLTIQRTQQEDSAVYLCASSLGGYSNQPQHFGDGTRLSIL.

The chain has TRBV28 and TRBJ2-2; the match to TRBD1 covers 10 bases. The CDR3 loop spans 15 amino acids. From germline, CDR1 is MDHEN and CDR2 SYDVKM. Trimming at V came to 6 bases and at J to 6 bases, leaving 7 bases not matched to a gene. CDR3 loop: CASSFGTGEAGELFF. CDR3 nucleotides: TGTGCCAGCAGCTTCGGGACAGGGGAGGCCGGGGAGCTGTTTTTT.

The table lists this clonotype with many counts. The J gene is TRBJ2-7, the V gene TRBV7-9, with 12 bases that match TRBD1. The J segment lost 2 bases and the V segment lost 3 bases, leaving 8 bases of the junction unmatched. Germline CDR1 and CDR2: SEHNR and FQNEAQ (reference sequence). CDR3 length: 17 residues. The CDR3 spells CASSFPGQGALTYEQYV. The CDR3 DNA follows: TGTGCCAGCAGCTTTCCGGGACAGGGGGCCCTAACCTACGAGCAGTACGTC.

This clonotype occurred a few times. The gene calls are TRBV6-2 or TRBV6-3 and TRBJ2-7; the D gene is possibly TRBD1 (6 bases). The CDR3 spans 13 residues. Germline V gives CDR1 MNHEY, CDR2 SVGEGT. V was shortened by 2 bases and J by 7 bases, with 12 bases between the two germline ends. Here the CDR3 DNA reads TGTGCCAGCAGTTACATGGCCAGGGGAGAGCAGTACGTC. Translated, it gives CASSYMARGEQYV.

This clonotype was detected a few times. The rearrangement links TRBV28 to TRBJ2-7; no clear D. Germline CDR1 MDHEN, CDR2 SYDVKM. The CDR3 has 13 amino acids. Trimming took off 5 bases at V and 7 bases at J, with 15 bases between the two ends. CDR3 amino acids: CASSPQSYYEQYV. The CDR3 DNA reads as TGTGCCAGCAGTCCCCAGAGTTACTATGAGCAGTACGTC.

V is TRBV3-1 and J is TRBJ2-7; D is unclear. Germline-derived CDR1 and CDR2 are LGHDT and YNNKEL (reference sequence). V was trimmed by 3 bases and J by 6 bases, leaving 6 bases between them. The CDR3 has 11 residues. CDR3 DNA: TGTGCCAGCAGCCACGTTACCGAGCAGTACTTC. Residues: CASSHVTEQYF.

This chain joins TRBV5-1 and TRBJ2-5; D uncertain. From germline, CDR1 is SGHRS and CDR2 YFSETQ. The V end was cut by 6 bases, the J end by 1 base, with 16 bases between. This CDR3 has 15 residues. DNA for the CDR3: TGCGCCAGCAAAATATCGGGCCTAAGCCAAGAGACCCAGTACTTC. This translates into CASKISGLSQETQYF.

This rearrangement joins TRBV3-1 to TRBJ2-4, with TRBD1 as a possible D gene (5 bases). V was clipped by 0 bases and J by 7 bases, with 13 bases between them. The germline V gene encodes CDR1 LGHDT and CDR2 YNNKEL (reference sequence). The CDR3 is made up of 15 amino acids. Here the CDR3 reads CASSQDPGLRNIQYF. The DNA of the CDR3 is TGTGCCAGCAGCCAAGATCCAGGGCTCCGTAACATTCAGTACTTC.

There are a few counts of this clonotype. This chain joins TRBV7-2 and TRBJ1-2; D is unclear. The CDR3 consists of 16 residues. V lost 0 bases, J lost 3 bases, and 14 bases lay in between. The germline CDR1 and CDR2 sequences are SGHTA and FQGNSA. As DNA, the CDR3 is TGTGCCAGCAGCTTAGCCAGCGATCAGTTCCACTATGGCTACACCTTC. Its protein product is CASSLASDQFHYGYTF.

The sample holds a few counts of this clonotype. The V call is TRBV12-3 or TRBV12-4, the J call TRBJ2-5; 7 nucleotides agree with TRBD1. The V segment lost 5 bases and the J segment 5 bases; nucleotides outside the gene matches: 8. This CDR3 region has 14 residues. CDR3 protein: CASSRMTGPETQYF. Written as DNA, the CDR3 is TGTGCCAGCAGTCGGATGACAGGGCCGGAGACCCAGTACTTC.

This clonotype was observed a handful of times. This rearrangement joins TRBV25-1 to TRBJ2-7; D might be TRBD2 (6 bases). The V end lost 8 bases, the J end lost 2 bases, and 10 bases lay between the germline ends. This CDR3 has 12 amino acids. Germline values: CDR1 MGHDK, CDR2 SYGVNS. The CDR3 sequence is CASRDSTYEQYV. The CDR3 DNA reads as TGTGCCAGCCGGGACTCGACCTACGAGCAGTACGTC.

The V gene is TRBV6-1, the J gene TRBJ2-5; TRBD1 aligns across 12 bases. The V gene's germline CDR1 is MNHNS and CDR2 SASEGT. The CDR3 length is 14 residues. J lost 8 bases, V lost 4 bases, and 5 bases had no gene match. Written as DNA, the CDR3 is TGTGCCAGCAGTGCCGGGACAGGGGGCGCCACCCAGTACTTC. Translation gives CASSAGTGGATQYF.

To note about this clonotype: The germline gene is not matched at one end of the junction; a read error may be the cause. The chain is built from TRBV4-3 and TRBJ1-2; weak D call: TRBD1 (6 bases). Germline V CDR1 and CDR2: LGHNA, YSLEER. CDR3 length: 15 residues. Here the CDR3 reads CASSQERGGSDGYTF. In DNA, the CDR3 is TGCGCCAGCAGCCAAGAAAGAGGGGGGAGTGATGGCTACACATTC.

This clonotype was counted at least ten times. This chain links TRBV10-2 with TRBJ2-7; 7 bases line up with TRBD1. The junction had 5 bases not matched to a gene; V was cut back by 8 bases and J by 1 base. Germline lookup yields CDR1 WSHSY and CDR2 SAAADI. The CDR3 sequence is 13 residues long. The CDR3 spells CASRDSSSYEQYV. The CDR3 nucleotides are TGCGCCAGCCGGGACAGTTCTTCCTACGAGCAGTACGTC.

This clonotype was observed a handful of times. This rearrangement joins TRBV7-3 to TRBJ2-1, with D possibly matching TRBD2 (5 bases). The germline V gene encodes CDR1 SGHTA and CDR2 FQGTGA. This CDR3 contains 12 residues. V was cut by 8 bases and J by 3 bases, with 8 bases left in between. CDR3 residues: CASGRDYNEQFF. Here the CDR3 DNA reads TGTGCCAGCGGCCGGGACTACAATGAGCAGTTCTTC.

This clonotype was picked up a small number of times. The chain combines TRBV11-2 with TRBJ2-7; a weak D match, TRBD1 (6 bases). V was pared by 3 bases and J by 0 bases, with 12 bases between. Germline lookup yields CDR1 SGHAT and CDR2 FQNNGV. The CDR3 length is 15 residues. The CDR3 DNA reads TGTGCCAGCAGCTTCGTGGACAGTTTCTCCTACGAGCAGTACTTC. This codes for CASSFVDSFSYEQYF.

The chain's CDR3 is CASSPGTRGGSPLHF. The DNA for the CDR3 is TGTGCCAGCAGTCCCGGGACGCGGGGCGGGTCACCCCTCCACTTT. This chain connects TRBV12-3 or TRBV12-4 to TRBJ1-6; tentatively, D is TRBD1 (5 bases). CDR3 length: 15 residues. Trimming stripped 5 bases from V and 10 bases from J, with 18 bases between.

This clonotype was observed a few times. The chain joins TRBV24-1 to TRBJ2-5; D might be TRBD2 (6 bases). Germline CDR1 is KGHDR and CDR2 is SFDVKD. This CDR3 is 14 amino acids long. The V gene lost 3 bases and the J gene lost 2 bases, with 9 bases spanning the gap. The CDR3 region is CATSDGTPQETQYF. CDR3 nucleotides: TGTGCCACCAGTGATGGGACTCCTCAAGAGACCCAGTACTTC.